The rows below give T cell receptor beta chains drawn from one sample of a study of molecular identifiers for immune sequencing clone quantification. Via MiXCR, TCRdb re-called the PCR reads, giving one row per CDR3 protein. The table records some 590,000 distinct CDR3 sequences, about 25% of them present only once. Input material: naive CD8+ T cells from blood, with Jurkat cell RNA spiked in. Receptors originate from a human donor in good health. Some libraries in this study had Jurkat cell RNA spiked in. Both conserved end residues are part of each CDR3. The order of the fields is V gene, clone size, D gene, J gene, CDR3 protein, CDR3 DNA. D genes are given only for firm matches. Size is stated for part of the rows, as once, few or many counts, or as a class when the clone is expanded.

v_call: TRBV20-1; clone_size: many; d_call: TRBD2; j_call: TRBJ2-3; cdr3_aa: CSAVGGLAGDTDTQYF; cdr3_nt: TGCAGTGCGGTAGGAGGACTAGCGGGAGATACAGATACGCAGTATTTT
v_call: TRBV9; clone_size: many; d_call: TRBD1; j_call: TRBJ2-5; cdr3_aa: CASSTTGTAQETQYF; cdr3_nt: TGTGCCAGCAGCACTACCGGGACAGCACAAGAGACCCAGTACTTC
v_call: TRBV4-3; clone_size: few; d_call: TRBD1; j_call: TRBJ1-1; cdr3_aa: CASSHTTGGTEAFF; cdr3_nt: TGCGCCAGCAGCCACACAACAGGGGGCACTGAAGCTTTCTTT
v_call: TRBV4-2; clone_size: .; d_call: .; j_call: TRBJ2-7; cdr3_aa: CASSQVLGELTYEQYF; cdr3_nt: TGTGCCAGCAGCCAAGTTTTGGGGGAGTTAACCTACGAGCAGTACTTC
v_call: TRBV3-1; clone_size: few; d_call: .; j_call: TRBJ2-3; cdr3_aa: CASSQKTTPGGDTQYF; cdr3_nt: TGTGCCAGCAGCCAAAAGACTACACCCGGGGGAGATACGCAGTATTTT
v_call: TRBV19; clone_size: many; d_call: .; j_call: TRBJ2-1; cdr3_aa: CASSPGVGNEQFF; cdr3_nt: TGTGCCAGTAGTCCCGGGGTCGGCAATGAGCAGTTCTTC
v_call: TRBV5-4; clone_size: few; d_call: TRBD1; j_call: TRBJ1-1; cdr3_aa: CASRAGTEFEAFF; cdr3_nt: TGTGCCAGCAGGGCCGGGACAGAGTTTGAAGCTTTCTTT
v_call: TRBV20-1; clone_size: .; d_call: TRBD1; j_call: TRBJ2-7; cdr3_aa: CSALGTGDFYEQYF; cdr3_nt: TGCAGTGCTTTAGGGACAGGGGACTTCTACGAGCAGTACTTC
v_call: TRBV14; clone_size: .; d_call: .; j_call: TRBJ1-4; cdr3_aa: CACSQAGATNEKLFF; cdr3_nt: TGTGCCTGCAGCCAAGCAGGAGCAACTAATGAAAAACTGTTTTTT
v_call: TRBV28; clone_size: few; d_call: .; j_call: TRBJ1-1; cdr3_aa: CASKTLINTEAFF; cdr3_nt: TGTGCCAGCAAAACTTTAATCAACACTGAAGCTTTCTTT
v_call: TRBV7-3; clone_size: few; d_call: .; j_call: TRBJ1-2; cdr3_aa: CASSSLGGDGYTF; cdr3_nt: TGTGCCAGCAGCTCTCTAGGAGGGGATGGCTACACCTTC
v_call: TRBV27; clone_size: many; d_call: .; j_call: TRBJ1-1; cdr3_aa: CASSSINTEAFF; cdr3_nt: TGTGCCAGCAGTTCAATTAACACTGAAGCTTTCTTT
v_call: TRBV9; clone_size: many; d_call: .; j_call: TRBJ2-3; cdr3_aa: CASSVAGLTDTQYF; cdr3_nt: TGTGCCAGCAGCGTAGCGGGACTCACAGATACGCAGTATTTT
v_call: TRBV27; clone_size: few; d_call: .; j_call: TRBJ2-7; cdr3_aa: CASSADLGYEQYF; cdr3_nt: TGTGCCAGCAGCGCCGACCTAGGGTACGAGCAGTACTTC
v_call: TRBV5-3; clone_size: .; d_call: .; j_call: TRBJ2-3; cdr3_aa: CARSLVHQVPFRDTQYF; cdr3_nt: TGTGCCAGAAGCTTGGTCCACCAGGTTCCCTTTAGGGATACGCAGTATTTT
v_call: TRBV12-3/TRBV12-4; clone_size: .; d_call: TRBD2; j_call: TRBJ2-4; cdr3_aa: CASSFWSSGEHIQYF; cdr3_nt: TGTGCCAGCAGTTTTTGGTCTAGCGGGGAGCACATTCAGTACTTC
v_call: TRBV4-1; clone_size: .; d_call: TRBD2; j_call: TRBJ2-1; cdr3_aa: CASSQASGGYNEQFF; cdr3_nt: TGCGCCAGCAGCCAAGCTAGCGGGGGCTACAATGAGCAGTTCTTC
v_call: TRBV29-1; clone_size: .; d_call: TRBD1; j_call: TRBJ2-5; cdr3_aa: CSAPGQGKETQYF; cdr3_nt: TGCAGCGCCCCGGGACAGGGGAAAGAGACCCAGTACTTC
v_call: TRBV9; clone_size: few; d_call: .; j_call: TRBJ2-5; cdr3_aa: CASSVADGEETQYF; cdr3_nt: TGTGCCAGCAGCGTAGCGGACGGGGAAGAGACCCAGTACTTC
v_call: TRBV14; clone_size: few; d_call: .; j_call: TRBJ1-6; cdr3_aa: CASSQGGFGSPLHF; cdr3_nt: TGTGCCAGCAGCCAAGGGGGTTTCGGTTCACCCCTCCACTTT
v_call: TRBV7-6; clone_size: many; d_call: .; j_call: TRBJ2-2; cdr3_aa: CASSAVLANTGELFF; cdr3_nt: TGTGCCAGCAGCGCGGTCTTAGCGAACACCGGGGAGCTGTTTTTT
v_call: TRBV5-8; clone_size: .; d_call: .; j_call: TRBJ2-2; cdr3_aa: CASSRIGMNTGELFF; cdr3_nt: TGTGCCAGCAGCCGGATCGGGATGAACACCGGGGAGCTGTTTTTT
v_call: TRBV3-1; clone_size: .; d_call: TRBD1; j_call: TRBJ1-5; cdr3_aa: CASSQDRDPVQPQHF; cdr3_nt: TGTGCCAGCAGCCAGGACAGGGATCCCGTTCAGCCCCAGCATTTT
v_call: TRBV28; clone_size: .; d_call: TRBD2; j_call: TRBJ2-4; cdr3_aa: CASMREGGLAKNIQYF; cdr3_nt: TGTGCCAGCATGCGGGAGGGGGGTTTAGCCAAAAACATTCAGTACTTC
v_call: TRBV7-2; clone_size: few; d_call: TRBD2; j_call: TRBJ2-1; cdr3_aa: CASSTTSGGYNEQFF; cdr3_nt: TGTGCCAGCAGCACTACTAGCGGGGGTTACAATGAGCAGTTCTTC
v_call: TRBV7-3; clone_size: few; d_call: TRBD1; j_call: TRBJ2-7; cdr3_aa: CASSANRDRGPYEQYF; cdr3_nt: TGTGCCAGCAGCGCCAACCGGGACAGGGGCCCCTACGAGCAGTACTTC
v_call: TRBV15; clone_size: .; d_call: .; j_call: TRBJ2-6; cdr3_aa: CATSKTRAGANVLTF; cdr3_nt: TGTGCCACCAGCAAAACCAGGGCTGGGGCCAACGTCCTGACTTTC
v_call: TRBV19; clone_size: .; d_call: .; j_call: TRBJ2-1; cdr3_aa: CASSFSERPYYNEQFF; cdr3_nt: TGTGCCAGTAGTTTCAGCGAGCGGCCGTATTACAATGAGCAGTTCTTC
v_call: TRBV18; clone_size: few; d_call: TRBD2; j_call: TRBJ2-1; cdr3_aa: CASSPPTAGVPPSYNEQFF; cdr3_nt: TGTGCCAGCTCACCACCTACAGCGGGAGTCCCCCCCTCCTACAATGAGCAGTTCTTC
v_call: TRBV30; clone_size: many; d_call: .; j_call: TRBJ1-1; cdr3_aa: CAWTPPSAEAFF; cdr3_nt: TGTGCCTGGACCCCCCCCAGCGCTGAAGCTTTCTTT
v_call: TRBV30; clone_size: many; d_call: .; j_call: TRBJ2-1; cdr3_aa: CAWSTVGDEQFF; cdr3_nt: TGTGCCTGGAGTACTGTGGGGGATGAGCAGTTCTTC
v_call: TRBV29-1; clone_size: many; d_call: .; j_call: TRBJ1-1; cdr3_aa: CSVHFGTNEAFF; cdr3_nt: TGCAGCGTTCATTTCGGGACAAATGAAGCTTTCTTT
v_call: TRBV6-2/TRBV6-3; clone_size: .; d_call: .; j_call: TRBJ2-3; cdr3_aa: CASSPVFRVGADTRYF; cdr3_nt: TGTGCCAGCAGTCCCGTATTTAGGGTCGGCGCAGATACGCGGTATTTT
v_call: TRBV12-5; clone_size: .; d_call: .; j_call: TRBJ1-1; cdr3_aa: CASGLTNTEAFF; cdr3_nt: TGTGCTAGTGGTTTGACGAACACTGAAGCTTTCTTT
v_call: TRBV27; clone_size: few; d_call: TRBD2; j_call: TRBJ2-7; cdr3_aa: CASSFGLAGGPLGIEQYF; cdr3_nt: TGTGCCAGCAGTTTCGGGTTGGCGGGAGGGCCTCTAGGTATCGAGCAGTACTTC
v_call: TRBV20-1; clone_size: .; d_call: TRBD2; j_call: TRBJ2-2; cdr3_aa: CSARLLAGVTGELLF; cdr3_nt: TGCAGTGCTAGACTTCTAGCGGGAGTTACCGGGGAGCTGTTATTT
v_call: TRBV30; clone_size: .; d_call: .; j_call: TRBJ1-2; cdr3_aa: CAWSDGATNYGYTF; cdr3_nt: TGTGCCTGGAGTGACGGAGCAACTAACTATGGCTACACCTTC
v_call: TRBV12-3/TRBV12-4; clone_size: .; d_call: TRBD2; j_call: TRBJ2-3; cdr3_aa: CASSFNRAAGGREYTQYF; cdr3_nt: TGTGCCAGCAGTTTTAATCGGGCAGCGGGGGGGCGGGAATATACGCAGTATTTT
v_call: TRBV7-9; clone_size: few; d_call: .; j_call: TRBJ2-1; cdr3_aa: CASSPPGGVYNEQFF; cdr3_nt: TGTGCCAGCAGCCCGCCGGGGGGCGTATACAATGAGCAGTTCTTC
v_call: TRBV19; clone_size: many; d_call: TRBD2; j_call: TRBJ2-3; cdr3_aa: CASSIGLAGTDTQYF; cdr3_nt: TGTGCCAGCAGCATCGGACTAGCGGGGACAGATACGCAGTATTTT
v_call: TRBV20-1; clone_size: .; d_call: .; j_call: TRBJ1-6; cdr3_aa: CSARDEGLTSSYNSPLHF; cdr3_nt: TGCAGTGCTAGAGATGAGGGTCTAACTAGCTCCTATAATTCACCCCTCCACTTT
v_call: TRBV7-9; clone_size: many; d_call: .; j_call: TRBJ2-2; cdr3_aa: CASTPGAKGPGVSNTGELFF; cdr3_nt: TGTGCCAGCACCCCGGGGGCTAAGGGGCCCGGGGTCTCGAACACCGGGGAGCTGTTTTTT
v_call: TRBV9; clone_size: .; d_call: TRBD2; j_call: TRBJ2-2; cdr3_aa: CASSAAFGTSTGELFF; cdr3_nt: TGTGCCAGCAGCGCCGCCTTCGGGACTAGCACCGGGGAGCTGTTTTTT
v_call: TRBV4-1; clone_size: many; d_call: .; j_call: TRBJ2-3; cdr3_aa: CASSQERETDTQYF; cdr3_nt: TGCGCCAGCAGCCAAGAGCGGGAAACAGATACGCAGTATTTT
v_call: TRBV28; clone_size: few; d_call: TRBD2; j_call: TRBJ2-7; cdr3_aa: CASSPTSGARLEYF; cdr3_nt: TGTGCCAGCAGTCCGACTAGCGGGGCCCGCCTGGAGTACTTC
v_call: TRBV6-5; clone_size: once; d_call: TRBD2; j_call: TRBJ2-7; cdr3_aa: CASSGTSGSDEQYF; cdr3_nt: TGTGCCAGCAGTGGAACTAGCGGGAGCGACGAGCAGTACTTC
v_call: TRBV6-1; clone_size: .; d_call: .; j_call: TRBJ2-3; cdr3_aa: CASSGIGSSDTQYF; cdr3_nt: TGTGCCAGCAGTGGCATCGGAAGTTCAGATACGCAGTATTTT
v_call: TRBV29-1; clone_size: many; d_call: TRBD1; j_call: TRBJ1-1; cdr3_aa: CSVVTGVESEAFF; cdr3_nt: TGCAGCGTCGTGACAGGGGTAGAATCTGAAGCTTTCTTT
v_call: TRBV7-9; clone_size: .; d_call: TRBD1; j_call: TRBJ1-5; cdr3_aa: CASSPTETGVQPQHF; cdr3_nt: TGTGCCAGCAGCCCCACCGAGACAGGGGTTCAGCCCCAGCATTTT
v_call: TRBV27; clone_size: few; d_call: .; j_call: TRBJ1-2; cdr3_aa: CASRNNYGYTF; cdr3_nt: TGTGCCAGCAGGAACAACTATGGCTACACCTTC
v_call: TRBV5-4; clone_size: many; d_call: .; j_call: TRBJ2-3; cdr3_aa: CASSAPPSDTQYF; cdr3_nt: TGTGCCAGCAGCGCTCCCCCGTCGGATACGCAGTATTTT
v_call: TRBV13; clone_size: .; d_call: .; j_call: TRBJ2-7; cdr3_aa: CASSLGVSWAAQYF; cdr3_nt: TGTGCCAGCAGCTTAGGGGTCAGCTGGGCCGCGCAGTACTTC
v_call: TRBV30; clone_size: many; d_call: .; j_call: TRBJ2-2; cdr3_aa: CAWNPGYNTGELFF; cdr3_nt: TGTGCCTGGAATCCGGGGTACAACACCGGGGAGCTGTTTTTT
v_call: TRBV7-9; clone_size: many; d_call: TRBD2; j_call: TRBJ2-3; cdr3_aa: CASSPPELARRTDTQYF; cdr3_nt: TGTGCCAGCAGCCCCCCCGAACTAGCGCGGAGGACAGATACGCAGTATTTT
v_call: TRBV20-1; clone_size: few; d_call: .; j_call: TRBJ2-7; cdr3_aa: CSARDQDMILEQYF; cdr3_nt: TGCAGTGCTAGAGATCAGGACATGATCCTCGAGCAGTACTTC
v_call: TRBV20-1; clone_size: .; d_call: TRBD1; j_call: TRBJ2-7; cdr3_aa: CSARPGQGSSYEQYF; cdr3_nt: TGCAGTGCTAGACCTGGACAGGGCAGCTCCTACGAGCAGTACTTC
v_call: TRBV6-1; clone_size: many; d_call: .; j_call: TRBJ2-7; cdr3_aa: CASSEANRRAGYEQYF; cdr3_nt: TGTGCCAGCAGTGAAGCGAATCGGAGGGCGGGGTACGAGCAGTACTTC
v_call: TRBV30; clone_size: few; d_call: .; j_call: TRBJ2-7; cdr3_aa: CAWDRGGAGYEQYF; cdr3_nt: TGTGCCTGGGATCGTGGAGGGGCGGGCTACGAGCAGTACTTC